These T cell receptor beta chains were read from a single sample in a study of T-cell memory formation after mild COVID-19. MiXCR was run by TCRdb on the 5' RACE reads, yielding one entry per CDR3 protein. The profile shows fewer than 200,000 distinct CDR3 sequences, 18% of them singletons. Source material: PBMCs or a T cell subset sorted from them (not recorded which). The receptors here all came from a man younger than 35 who had mild COVID-19 (a few samples of this study predate the infection). Cell type and time point are not known. CDR3s include the opening cysteine and the closing phenylalanine or tryptophan. A D gene is named only where the DNA matches it firmly. Clone size is shown for a subset of rows, as once, few, many or a class of expanded clone.

V gene	D gene	clone size	J gene	CDR3 length	CDR3 DNA	CDR3 protein
TRBV12-3/TRBV12-4	TRBD1	-	TRBJ1-1	14	TGTGCCAGCAGTTTTGGGGACAGGAACACTGAAGCTTTCTTT	CASSFGDRNTEAFF
TRBV5-1	-	-	TRBJ2-1	12	TGCGCCAGCACCTCCCTGGGGCATGAGCAGTTCTTC	CASTSLGHEQFF
TRBV28	TRBD2	-	TRBJ2-1	13	TGTGCCAGCAGTTACCCGGGGGGGCGTCAACGGTTCTTC	CASSYPGGRQRFF
TRBV7-3	-	few	TRBJ1-1	13	TGTGCCAGCAGCTCCTATATGAACACTGAAGCTTTCTTT	CASSSYMNTEAFF
TRBV2	TRBD2	-	TRBJ2-5	14	TGTGCCAGCAGTACCGGGACTAGGATGGAGACCCAGTACTTC	CASSTGTRMETQYF
TRBV20-1	TRBD2	-	TRBJ2-3	15	TGCAGTGCTAGTCGTGCTAGCGGGGCGGCAGATACGCAGTATTTT	CSASRASGAADTQYF
TRBV10-3	-	-	TRBJ1-5	20	TGTGCCAGGACGGCGGGGGGGGCTGAAGGCTGGGGCCATAGCAATCAGCCCCAGCATTTT	CARTAGGAEGWGHSNQPQHF
TRBV27	-	few	TRBJ2-5	15	TGTGCCAGCAGTCCCGGCAGGGGCGGGGGAGAGACCCAGTACTTC	CASSPGRGGGETQYF
TRBV4-2	-	few	TRBJ1-6	18	TGTGCCAGCAGCCAAGATCCTAGCACGAGCTCCTATAATTCACCCCTCCACTTT	CASSQDPSTSSYNSPLHF
TRBV29-1	TRBD2	-	TRBJ2-3	15	TGCAGCGTTGCGCCCGGCGGGGGATTCACAGATACGCAGTATTTT	CSVAPGGGFTDTQYF
TRBV18	TRBD1	-	TRBJ1-5	15	TGTGCCAGCTCACCTCCGGGACAGAGCAATCAGCCCCAGCATTTT	CASSPPGQSNQPQHF
TRBV18	-	few	TRBJ2-6	17	TGTGCCAGCTCACCTCCCGGACAGCCCTCTGGGGCCAACGTCCTGACTTTC	CASSPPGQPSGANVLTF
TRBV15	TRBD1	-	TRBJ1-5	17	TGTGCCTCACTTGGACAGGGAACCGAAAATAGCAATCAGCCCCAGCATTTT	CASLGQGTENSNQPQHF
TRBV7-2	-	-	TRBJ1-2	17	TGTGCCAGCAGCTTCTCCCCCTACAGGGAGCCTATCCGTGGCTACACCTTC	CASSFSPYREPIRGYTF
TRBV4-1	TRBD1	medium-sized	TRBJ1-2	13	TGCGCCAGCAGCCGCGACAGGGGTGACGGCTACACCTTC	CASSRDRGDGYTF
TRBV7-2	TRBD1	-	TRBJ2-3	15	TGTGCCAGCAGCGATCCGGGACAGGGGTGGGATACGCAGTATTTT	CASSDPGQGWDTQYF
TRBV7-3	-	few	TRBJ1-1	13	TGTGCCAGCAGCCTAATTCGCGGGGAGCGAGCTTTCTTT	CASSLIRGERAFF
TRBV12-3/TRBV12-4	-	-	TRBJ1-1	14	TGTGCCAGCAGTTTGAACAGTCAAGTCACTGAAGCTTTCTTT	CASSLNSQVTEAFF
TRBV5-4	-	-	TRBJ1-1	15	TGTGCCAGCAGCCTCAGGGCTATGGAGTACACTGAAGCTTTCTTT	CASSLRAMEYTEAFF
TRBV5-1	TRBD2	few	TRBJ2-1	14	TGCGCCAGCTCAGCGGGGGGGCTAGTAGGTGAGCAGTTCTTC	CASSAGGLVGEQFF
TRBV5-1	-	-	TRBJ2-3	13	TGCGCCACCAGCACGGGCCACACAGATACGCAGTATTTT	CATSTGHTDTQYF
TRBV19	-	-	TRBJ1-6	16	TGTGCCAGTAGGTCCGGTTTAGGTTCCTATAATTCACCCCTCCACTTT	CASRSGLGSYNSPLHF
TRBV7-2	TRBD1	-	TRBJ1-2	13	TGTGCCAGCAGTTCGGGACAGCGCTATGGCTACACCTTC	CASSSGQRYGYTF
TRBV5-1	-	-	TRBJ1-2	15	TGCGCCAGCAGCTTGGCCGGCCCGGGAGACTATGGCTACACCTTC	CASSLAGPGDYGYTF
TRBV7-9	-	-	TRBJ2-5	15	TGTGCCAGCAGCTCCCGACGGCTCACGGTAGAGACCCAGTACTTC	CASSSRRLTVETQYF
TRBV5-1	-	many	TRBJ2-5	15	TGCGCCAGCAGCTTGATCTTGGCAACTCAAGAGACCCAGTACTTC	CASSLILATQETQYF
TRBV20-1	TRBD2	few	TRBJ2-3	14	TGCAGTGCTACCCTAGCGGGGGCAACAGATACGCAGTATTTT	CSATLAGATDTQYF
TRBV5-1	TRBD1	-	TRBJ1-4	15	TGCGCCAGCACGCCGGGACAGGGTGGAGGCGAAAAACTGTTTTTT	CASTPGQGGGEKLFF
TRBV30	-	-	TRBJ2-5	13	TGTGCCTGGAGTGTACGTGGTTCGGGGACCCAGTACTTC	CAWSVRGSGTQYF
TRBV20-1	-	few	TRBJ2-3	15	TGCAGTGCTCCAGCCCCCGGGGCCAGCACAGATACGCAGTATTTT	CSAPAPGASTDTQYF
TRBV18	-	once	TRBJ1-1	13	TGTGCCAGCTCCCCAGGCAGAGGGGGTGAAGAGGTCTTT	CASSPGRGGEEVF
TRBV4-3	TRBD1	few	TRBJ2-3	17	TGCGCCAGCAGCCAAGATGGACAGGCCTCAGGAACAGATACGCAGTATTTT	CASSQDGQASGTDTQYF
TRBV4-2	TRBD2	-	TRBJ2-5	17	TGTGCCAGCAGCCAAGCCCTGACTAGCGGGAGCCAAGAGACCCAGTACTTC	CASSQALTSGSQETQYF
TRBV7-2	-	-	TRBJ2-5	14	TGTGCCAGCAGCTTAGTGGGGGCAGCCCAGACCCAGTACTTC	CASSLVGAAQTQYF